This is a list of T cell receptor beta chains from one sample in a study of OX40 agonist ivuxolimab in advanced cancers. Produced via immunoSEQ multiplex PCR; TCRdb's table is partial and in-frame only. The sample records 55,000 to 75,000 clones, 85% being singletons. The sequences come from CD4+ or CD8+ T cells sorted from blood, collected in a trial of the OX40 agonist ivuxolimab. Every receptor here comes from an adult with an advanced solid tumor such as melanoma, head and neck, liver or kidney cancer. Each CDR3 is given with its conserved first and last residue. A D gene is named only where the DNA matches it firmly. Expanded clones are given a class, and other clones once, few, many or no size at all.

clone size,V gene,D gene,J gene,CDR3 DNA,CDR3 protein
.,TRBV18,.,TRBJ1-2,TGTGCCAGCTCACCGGACAGATCCTATGGCTACACCTTC,CASSPDRSYGYTF
.,TRBV6-5,.,TRBJ1-5,TGTGCCAGCAGTTACGATGGGGTCGGTCAGCCCCAGCATTTT,CASSYDGVGQPQHF
.,TRBV5-4,TRBD2,TRBJ2-2,TGTGCCAGCAGCTTAGGAGCGGGGGGTAACACCGGGGAGCTGTTTTTT,CASSLGAGGNTGELFF
.,TRBV9,.,TRBJ1-1,TGTGCCAGCAGCGTGGCAGCTCGAACTGAAGCTTTCTTT,CASSVAARTEAFF
few,TRBV2,.,TRBJ1-2,TGTGCCAGCGTCCCCCAATCCGACCGCCGGAGGGGCTACACCTTC,CASVPQSDRRRGYTF
once,TRBV7-2,.,TRBJ1-4,TGTGCCAGCAGCTTATACGGACCGAATGAAAAACTGTTTTTT,CASSLYGPNEKLFF
.,TRBV5-1,.,TRBJ1-2,TGCGCCAGCAGCTTGAAAGGGGAATCCTATGGCTACACCTTC,CASSLKGESYGYTF
.,TRBV29-1,.,TRBJ1-6,TGCAGCGTTGTTAGATACTCACCCCTCCACTTT,CSVVRYSPLHF
.,TRBV10-1,.,TRBJ2-3,TGCGCCAGCAGTGACGGCCCACAGACCGATACGCAGTATTTT,CASSDGPQTDTQYF
.,TRBV6-1,.,TRBJ1-1,TGTGCCAGCAGTGCCTCTTCCCTTGGGGACACTGAAGCTTTCTTT,CASSASSLGDTEAFF
.,TRBV2,.,TRBJ2-7,TGTGCCAGCACCTTGATGGAGACAGGCCGTAACGAGCAGTACTTC,CASTLMETGRNEQYF
.,TRBV27,TRBD2,TRBJ2-1,TGTGCCAGCAGCTCCCGGGCAGCGGGAGATGGGGCCCAGCGAAATGAGCAGTTCTTC,CASSSRAAGDGAQRNEQFF
.,TRBV5-1,.,TRBJ2-1,TGCGCCAGCAGCTTGCTTCGGCGGGGATTAGGTGAGCAGTTCTTC,CASSLLRRGLGEQFF
.,TRBV14,.,TRBJ1-4,TGTGCCAGCAGCCAGAATCTGAGGGAAAAACTGTTTTTT,CASSQNLREKLFF
.,TRBV7-2,TRBD2,TRBJ2-1,TGTGCCAGCAGCTCAACAGCGGGGGCAAGAGAGCAGTTCTTC,CASSSTAGAREQFF
once,TRBV6-5,.,TRBJ2-7,TGTGCCAGCAGTGACGGCTACGAGCAGTACTTC,CASSDGYEQYF
.,TRBV6-6,TRBD1,TRBJ1-6,TGTGCCAGCAGCTTCGGGACAGGAAATTCACCCCTCCACTTT,CASSFGTGNSPLHF
.,TRBV6-4,.,TRBJ1-4,TGTGCCAGCAGCGGAGGATCTAATGAAAAACTGTTTTTT,CASSGGSNEKLFF
.,TRBV7-9,.,TRBJ1-1,TGTGCCAGCAGCTTAGCCAGGGTGAACACTGAAGCTTTCTTT,CASSLARVNTEAFF
once,TRBV6-4,TRBD1,TRBJ2-2,TGTGCCAGCAGGCCACAGGGGGCGAACACCGGGGAGCTGTTTTTT,CASRPQGANTGELFF
once,TRBV2,.,TRBJ2-3,TGTGCCAGCAGTGAAGCAATCTGGAGCACAGATACGCAGTATTTT,CASSEAIWSTDTQYF
.,TRBV7-2,TRBD1,TRBJ2-7,TGTGCCAGCAGCTTAACGTGGGGGACAGGATCCGAGCAGTACTTC,CASSLTWGTGSEQYF
.,TRBV5-4,.,TRBJ1-6,TGTGCCAGCAGCTTGGGACAGCCCGCTGGTTCACCCCTCCACTTT,CASSLGQPAGSPLHF
.,TRBV4-2,TRBD1,TRBJ1-2,TGTGCCAGCAGCCAGGAGGGGGCTCGAAAAGGCTACACCTTC,CASSQEGARKGYTF
.,TRBV19,.,TRBJ2-1,TGTGCCAGTAGTTCGCTACCCCCCCCCAGGGTGCAGGAGCAGTTCTTC,CASSSLPPPRVQEQFF
.,TRBV10-1,.,TRBJ1-5,TGCGCCAGAAAACTCTCCAGGCCCAATCAGCCCCAGCATTTT,CARKLSRPNQPQHF
.,TRBV7-9,.,TRBJ2-7,TGTGCCAGCAGCCCCCTCGGCGGCAGACCTTACGAGCAGTACTTC,CASSPLGGRPYEQYF
.,TRBV7-6,TRBD1,TRBJ1-4,TGTGCCAGCAGCTTAGCGGGACAGGCCTCAGAAAAACTGTTTTTT,CASSLAGQASEKLFF
few,TRBV11-2,TRBD1,TRBJ2-7,TGTGCCAGCAGCCCCGCGGGACAGGGAAACGAGCAGTACTTC,CASSPAGQGNEQYF
.,TRBV6-5,TRBD2,TRBJ2-3,TGTGCCAGCAGTTGGGAGGGCAGGGATACGCAGTATTTT,CASSWEGRDTQYF
.,TRBV5-1,TRBD1,TRBJ1-1,TGCGCCAGCACGACAGGGTCCCCGAACACTGAAGCTTTCTTT,CASTTGSPNTEAFF
.,TRBV28,TRBD2,TRBJ2-5,TGTGCCAGCAGTTGGGGCCTAGCGGGAGGGCCGAAGACCCAGTACTTC,CASSWGLAGGPKTQYF
.,TRBV27,.,TRBJ1-4,TGTGCCAGCAGTAAGGGTGTTCGGAGTGAAAAACTGTTTTTT,CASSKGVRSEKLFF
.,TRBV7-2,TRBD1,TRBJ1-5,TGTGCCAGCAGCCGAGCGGGACAGGGCAATCAGCCCCAGCATTTT,CASSRAGQGNQPQHF
.,TRBV7-9,.,TRBJ1-5,TGTGCCAGCAGCTTAGGAGGGGCGAGTAGCAATCAGCCCCAGCATTTT,CASSLGGASSNQPQHF
.,TRBV7-9,TRBD2,TRBJ2-7,TGTGCCAGCAGCCGTACTAGCGTGGACGAGCAGTACTTC,CASSRTSVDEQYF
.,TRBV6-5,.,TRBJ1-1,TGTGCCAGCAGTTCAGGCCTCACTGAAGCTTTCTTT,CASSSGLTEAFF
.,TRBV25-1,.,TRBJ1-4,TGTGCCAGCAGTGACACGTCTACTAATGAAAAACTGTTTTTT,CASSDTSTNEKLFF
.,TRBV28,TRBD1,TRBJ1-2,TGTGCCAGCAGCTGGATGGACAGGTATACGGGCTACACCTTC,CASSWMDRYTGYTF
.,TRBV12-5,TRBD1,TRBJ2-3,TGTGCTAGTGGTTTGGTAGTTTGGGACAGATTTTGCACAGATACGCAGTATTTT,CASGLVVWDRFCTDTQYF
.,TRBV19,.,TRBJ1-6,TGTGCCAGTCGAAACGTCGTGGATAATTCACCCCTCCACTTT,CASRNVVDNSPLHF
.,TRBV7-6,.,TRBJ2-7,TGTGCCAGCAGCCCGCCCCCGACAGGTTCCTACGAGCAGTACTTC,CASSPPPTGSYEQYF
.,TRBV5-1,.,TRBJ2-2,TGCGCCAGCAGCTTGCTGGCCTCAGGGAACACCGGGGAGCTGTTTTTT,CASSLLASGNTGELFF
.,TRBV18,TRBD2,TRBJ2-7,TGTGCCAGCTCACCATACGGATCGGGGGGCTACGAGCAGTACTTC,CASSPYGSGGYEQYF
once,TRBV28,TRBD1,TRBJ1-3,TGTGCCAGCAGTTTATACAGGGGTTCTGGAAACACCATATATTTT,CASSLYRGSGNTIYF
.,TRBV28,.,TRBJ2-5,TGTGCCAGCAGTTTACCGCTCGGTTCGACAGGGGACTACGTGGAGACCCAGTACTTC,CASSLPLGSTGDYVETQYF
few,TRBV11-1,.,TRBJ2-1,TGTGCCAGCAGCTTAGGTCAGGGGCGCCCCAATGAGCAGTTCTTC,CASSLGQGRPNEQFF
.,TRBV7-3,.,TRBJ1-2,TGTGCCAGCAGCTTAAGGGGGGGCCGCTATGGCTACACCTTC,CASSLRGGRYGYTF
few,TRBV2,TRBD1,TRBJ1-2,TGTGCCAGCCTCTCCGGGACAGGGAACGGCTACACCTTC,CASLSGTGNGYTF
.,TRBV18,.,TRBJ2-2,TGTGCCAGCTCGACAGGACAATTCCCCACCGGGGAGCTGTTTTTT,CASSTGQFPTGELFF
.,TRBV7-2,TRBD1,TRBJ2-5,TGTGCCAGCAGCTGGAACAGGGGTTTCCAGTACTTC,CASSWNRGFQYF
once,TRBV5-4,.,TRBJ2-1,TGTGCCAGCAGCTTTCAGGAGGTATACAATGAGCAGTTCTTC,CASSFQEVYNEQFF
.,TRBV11-3,.,TRBJ2-7,TGTGCCAGCAGCCGCACCGGGAGCTCCTACGAGCAGTACTTC,CASSRTGSSYEQYF
.,TRBV9,TRBD2,TRBJ2-3,TGTGCCAGCAGCGTAGCTCTAGCGGGGGGAGATACGCAGTATTTT,CASSVALAGGDTQYF
once,TRBV4-1,.,TRBJ2-7,TGCGCCAGCAGCCATGGAGGGGTCCCCTACGAGCAGTACTTC,CASSHGGVPYEQYF
.,TRBV28,.,TRBJ1-2,TGTGCCAGCAGTTCATACACGGGCCGCTATGGCTACACCTTC,CASSSYTGRYGYTF
.,TRBV9,.,TRBJ2-2,TGTGCCAGCAGCCCGGCGCCCGGGGAGCTGTTTTTT,CASSPAPGELFF
few,TRBV5-1,.,TRBJ2-5,TGCGCCAGCAGCTCGAGGGGAGTTCGTGAGACCCAGTACTTC,CASSSRGVRETQYF
.,TRBV18,TRBD2,TRBJ2-3,TGTGCCTCCTCCCCGGGGAGCGGGGAGCACCAGGATACGCAGTATTTT,CASSPGSGEHQDTQYF
.,TRBV7-2,TRBD1,TRBJ2-2,TGTGCCAGCAGCGCACGACAGGGTACCGGGGAGCTGTTTTTT,CASSARQGTGELFF